This TCR beta chain appears in the sequencing data of a study of early T cells in non-severe SARS-CoV-2 infection. This clonotype was seen at least ten times. MiXCR, run by TCRdb on the 5' RACE reads, gives a single entry per CDR3 protein. The profile shows approximately 97,000 distinct CDR3 sequences, under 15% of them singletons. The germline V gene encodes CDR1 KGHSH and CDR2 LQKENI. V shed 4 bases and J 2 bases; nucleotides not matched to a gene: 1. This CDR3 is built from 13 residues. The sample taken for sequencing was whole blood. The chain joins TRBV18 to TRBJ1-1, with 7 bases aligning to TRBD1. The sequence came from an adult who was a healthcare worker with PCR-confirmed SARS-CoV-2 infection or an uninfected control (not recorded which). The CDR3 sequence: CASSRQGNTEAFF. The CDR3 DNA reads as TGTGCCAGCTCACGACAGGGCAACACTGAAGCTTTCTTT.